The 20 T cell receptor beta chains presented below share a single source sample, sequenced in a study of T-cell reconstitution after alpha-beta-depleted transplantation in children. Unique molecular identifiers were incorporated into the prepared TCRbeta library. TCRdb reprocessed the PCR reads via MiXCR and lists one record per CDR3 protein. The sample lists 500,000 to 600,000 distinct CDR3 sequences; over 25% were seen once. The sample consisted of PBMCs from the stem cell graft donor, taken from the stem cell graft. The receptor set was obtained from a human donor who donated a stem cell graft to a child with aplastic anemia.

In its sample, this clonotype was seen a few times. The gene calls are TRBV5-1 and TRBJ2-7, with D uncertain. Trimming stripped 2 bases from V and 1 base from J, with 10 bases between. In germline, CDR1 is SGHRS, CDR2 YFSETQ. The CDR3 spans 14 residues. The CDR3 nucleotides read TGCGCCAGCAGCTTCGGAGACCGTTCCTACGAGCAGTACGTC. Translated, it gives CASSFGDRSYEQYV.

This rearrangement joins TRBV6-2 or TRBV6-3 to TRBJ2-1; TRBD1 is a possible D gene (6 bases). CDR1 is MNHEY, CDR2 SVGEGT, per germline. There are 15 residues in the CDR3. Trimming left V 5 bases short and J 3 bases short, with 14 bases between. The CDR3 spells CASSNPGQYYNEQFF. The CDR3 coding sequence is TGTGCCAGCAGTAACCCGGGACAATACTACAATGAGCAGTTCTTC.

This clonotype has more than one count but fewer than ten. V and J are TRBV6-4 and TRBJ1-6; possibly TRBD1 for D (6 bases). This CDR3 region has 15 residues. V was clipped by 6 bases and J by 6 bases, with 15 bases between them. Germline V gene data show CDR1 as MRHNA and CDR2 as SNTAGT. The DNA for the CDR3 is TGTGCCAGCAGCGACGGGGGCCGCTTTAATTCACCCCTCCACTTT. Protein product: CASSDGGRFNSPLHF.

V usage is TRBV29-1 and J usage is TRBJ2-3, with D perhaps TRBD2 (6 bases). The CDR3 sequence is 18 residues long. Germline lookup yields CDR1 SQVTM and CDR2 ANQGSEA. V was clipped by 2 bases and J by 0 bases, with 21 bases between them. Here the CDR3 DNA reads TGCAGCGTTGAATTGGCGGGACTGACGACCCCTAGCACAGATACGCAGTATTTT. Residues: CSVELAGLTTPSTDTQYF.

This clonotype was counted a few times. V usage is TRBV7-2 and J usage is TRBJ1-4; 7 nucleotides agree with TRBD1. Germline V gene lookup returns CDR1 SGHTA and CDR2 FQGNSA. V dropped 2 bases and J dropped 1; count of bases not matched to a gene: 4. This CDR3 is 16 amino acids long. CDR3: CASSLTGQLTNEKLFF. In nucleotides, the CDR3 is TGTGCCAGCAGCTTAACGGGACAGTTAACTAATGAAAAACTGTTTTTT.

This clonotype was recorded a few times. The chain combines TRBV10-3 with TRBJ1-6; TRBD1 might be the D (6 bases). Germline CDR1 and CDR2: ENHRY and SYGVKD. V shed 6 bases and J shed 10 bases, with 10 bases lying between them. The CDR3 is 12 amino acids. The CDR3 DNA reads as TGTGCCATCAGACAGGGTGAATCACCCCTCCACTTT. It codes for CAIRQGESPLHF.

This clonotype was found a few times. The chain links TRBV25-1 to TRBJ2-1, with TRBD1 as a possible D gene (6 bases). Trimming shortened V by 3 bases and J by 0 bases, and 12 bases separated the two germline ends. The CDR3 is 16 residues long. CDR1 is MGHDK, CDR2 SYGVNS, per germline. This CDR3 is CASSEPGQSSYNEQFF. The CDR3, as DNA: TGTGCCAGCAGTGAGCCGGGACAAAGCTCCTACAATGAGCAGTTCTTC. The complete variable domain, with remaining parts taken from reference TRBV25-1 and TRBJ2-1, reads EADIYQTPRYLVIGTGKKITLECSQTMGHDKMYWYQQDPGMELHLIHYSYGVNSTEKGDLSSESTVSRIRTEHFPLTLESARPSHTSQYLCASSEPGQSSYNEQFFGPGTRLTVL.

The chain has TRBV6-2 or TRBV6-3 and TRBJ1-1, with D possibly being TRBD1 (5 bases). V lost 2 bases, J lost 5 bases, and 15 bases lay in between. Germline CDR1 and CDR2: MNHEY and SVGEGT. CDR3 length: 15 amino acids. Written as DNA, the CDR3 is TGTGCCAGCAGTTACCCACAGGCCGTGAGAACTGAAGCTTTCTTT. This encodes CASSYPQAVRTEAFF.

The rearrangement links TRBV27 to TRBJ2-6; D is uncertain. V lost 6 bases and J lost 0, with 9 bases in between. CDR1 is MNHEY, CDR2 SMNVEV, per germline (reference sequence). The CDR3 length is 15 residues. The CDR3, as DNA: TGTGCCAGCAGGGGCGCGGCCTCTGGGGCCAACGTCCTGACTTTC. Its translation: CASRGAASGANVLTF.

This clonotype was detected a few times. The V and J genes are TRBV12-3 or TRBV12-4 and TRBJ1-1; 8 nucleotides agree with TRBD1. J was trimmed by 10 bases and V by 2 bases; bases with no gene match: 12. The CDR3 sequence is 15 residues long. The CDR3 is CASSLITGGNLRAFF. Written as DNA, the CDR3 is TGTGCCAGCAGTTTAATTACAGGGGGGAATCTGCGAGCTTTCTTT.

The chain employs TRBV29-1 and TRBJ2-3; possible D gene TRBD2, 6 bases. V gave up 4 bases and J gave up 3 bases, with 14 bases separating them. Per germline, CDR1 SQVTM and CDR2 ANQGSEA. The CDR3 is made up of 14 amino acids. The CDR3, as DNA: TGCAGCGTTGTCCCGGGAGTCCCTACAGATACGCAGTATTTT. Its protein is CSVVPGVPTDTQYF.

The J gene is TRBJ2-6, the V gene TRBV27; the match to TRBD2 covers 7 bases. V was pared by 3 bases and J by 0 bases, with 5 bases of the junction left unmatched. CDR3 length: 17 amino acids. Germline V gene lookup returns CDR1 MNHEY and CDR2 SMNVEV (reference sequence). The CDR3 sequence: CASSFGGGVSGANVLTF. The CDR3 nucleotides are TGTGCCAGCAGTTTTGGGGGGGGAGTCTCTGGGGCCAACGTCCTGACTTTC.

The chain is built from TRBV7-2 and TRBJ2-1; tentative D call: TRBD1 (5 bases). Germline V gene data show CDR1 as SGHTA and CDR2 as FQGNSA. Trimming stripped 1 base from V and 8 bases from J, with 9 bases between. The CDR3 runs 13 residues. This CDR3 is CASSLGDRHEQFF. In DNA, the CDR3 is TGTGCCAGCAGCTTAGGCGACAGACATGAGCAGTTCTTC.

This clonotype was seen more than once but under ten times. The J gene is TRBJ2-2, the V gene TRBV16, with 8 bases aligning to TRBD1. Germline-derived CDR1 and CDR2 are KGHSY and FQNENV. The CDR3 consists of 13 residues. The V gene end was trimmed by 6 bases and the J gene end by 6 bases; junction bases not matched to a gene: 3. CDR3 DNA: TGTGCCAGCAGTCGACAGGGGCCCGGGGAGCTGTTTTTT. Translating gives CASSRQGPGELFF.

The rearrangement joins TRBV12-3 or TRBV12-4 to TRBJ2-3, with 12 bases lining up with TRBD2. V lost 5 bases to trimming and J lost 1 base; unmatched junction nucleotides: 4. CDR3 size: 16 residues. The CDR3 bases are TGTGCCAGCAGTCCTCGGACTAGCGGGGGCACAGATACGCAGTATTTT. Translating gives CASSPRTSGGTDTQYF.

The V and J genes are TRBV6-2 or TRBV6-3 and TRBJ2-5; D is possibly TRBD1 or TRBD2 (6 bases each). The ends were cut back, 8 bases at V and 5 bases at J, with 21 bases in the middle. From germline, CDR1 is MNHEY and CDR2 SVGEGT. The CDR3 contains 15 residues. The CDR3 sequence: CASSRGEEEVETQYF. The CDR3 DNA reads TGTGCCAGCTCAAGGGGGGAGGAGGAGGTGGAGACCCAGTACTTC.

The gene calls are TRBV5-1 and TRBJ1-4, with 9 nucleotides matching TRBD1. The V gene's germline CDR1 is SGHRS and CDR2 YFSETQ. The ends lost 4 bases at V and 4 bases at J; junction bases unmatched: 5. The CDR3 spans 15 residues. As DNA, the CDR3 is TGCGCCAGCAGCATCACAGGGGGCAGTAATGAAAAACTGTTTTTT. It yields the protein CASSITGGSNEKLFF.

The genes are TRBV5-1 and TRBJ1-1; the D is unclear. CDR1 is SGHRS, CDR2 YFSETQ, per germline. The germline V and J ends were trimmed by 3 bases and 3 bases, with 9 bases remaining between them. The CDR3 covers 13 residues. The CDR3 DNA reads as TGCGCCAGCAGCTCCCTGGAGGACACTGAAGCTTTCTTT. This translates into CASSSLEDTEAFF.

V gene TRBV30 combines with J gene TRBJ1-5; D unresolved. The CDR3 covers 12 residues. The germline V gene encodes CDR1 GTSNPN and CDR2 SVGIG (reference sequence). Trimming left V 2 bases short and J 7 bases short, with 9 bases between. In DNA, the CDR3 is TGTGCCTGGAGTATGGGGAGGCAGCCCCAGCATTTT. Protein: CAWSMGRQPQHF.

The rearrangement uses TRBV30 and TRBJ1-1, with D possibly matching TRBD1 (5 bases). The V end lost 4 bases, the J end lost 3 bases, and 18 bases lay between the germline ends. Looked up from germline, CDR1 is GTSNPN and CDR2 is SVGIG (reference sequence). The CDR3 runs to 15 residues. Here the CDR3 DNA reads TGTGCCTGGATGGACCGGGACCAACACCACACTGAAGCTTTCTTT. Translated, it gives CAWMDRDQHHTEAFF.